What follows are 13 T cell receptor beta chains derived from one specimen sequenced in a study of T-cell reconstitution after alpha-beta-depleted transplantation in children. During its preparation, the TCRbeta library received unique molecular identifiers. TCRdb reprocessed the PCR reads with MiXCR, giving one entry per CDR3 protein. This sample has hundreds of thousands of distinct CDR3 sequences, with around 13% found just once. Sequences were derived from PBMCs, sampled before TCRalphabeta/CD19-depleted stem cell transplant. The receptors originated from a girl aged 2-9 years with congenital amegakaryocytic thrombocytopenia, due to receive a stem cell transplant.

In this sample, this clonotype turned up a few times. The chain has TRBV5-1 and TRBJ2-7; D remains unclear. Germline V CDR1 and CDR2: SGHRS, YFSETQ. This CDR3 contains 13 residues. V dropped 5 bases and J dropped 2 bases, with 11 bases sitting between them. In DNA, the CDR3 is TGCGCCAGCAGTGACGGACCTGCCTACGAGCAGTACTTC. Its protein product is CASSDGPAYEQYF. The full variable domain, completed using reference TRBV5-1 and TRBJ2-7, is KAGVTQTPRYLIKTRGQQVTLSCSPISGHRSVSWYQQTPGQGLQFLFEYFSETQRNKGNFPGRFSGRQFSNSRSEMNVSTLELGDSALYLCASSDGPAYEQYFGPGTRLTVT.

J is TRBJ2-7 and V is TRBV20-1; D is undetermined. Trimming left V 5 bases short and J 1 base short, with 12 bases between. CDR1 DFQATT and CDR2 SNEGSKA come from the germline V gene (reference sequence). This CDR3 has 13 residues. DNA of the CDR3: TGCAGTGCTGCCGGGTCCTATTCCTACGAGCAGTACTTC. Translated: CSAAGSYSYEQYF.

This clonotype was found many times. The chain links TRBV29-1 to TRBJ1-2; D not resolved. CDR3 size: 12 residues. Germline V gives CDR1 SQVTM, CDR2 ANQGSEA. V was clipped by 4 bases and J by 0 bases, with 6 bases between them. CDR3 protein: CSVGRANYGYTF. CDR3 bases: TGCAGCGTTGGGAGAGCTAACTATGGCTACACCTTC.

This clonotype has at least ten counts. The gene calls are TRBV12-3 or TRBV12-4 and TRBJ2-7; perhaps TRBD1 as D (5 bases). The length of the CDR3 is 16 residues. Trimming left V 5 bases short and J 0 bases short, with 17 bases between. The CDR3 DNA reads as TGTGCCAGCAGTGCCACAGGTTGGTTCCACTCCTACGAGCAGTACTTC. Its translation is CASSATGWFHSYEQYF.

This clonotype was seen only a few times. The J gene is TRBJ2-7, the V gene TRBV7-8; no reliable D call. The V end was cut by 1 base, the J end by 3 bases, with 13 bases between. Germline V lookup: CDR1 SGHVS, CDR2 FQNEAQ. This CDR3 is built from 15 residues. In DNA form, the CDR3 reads TGTGCCAGCAGCTTAGGTCTGGGCGTCCTCTACGAGCAGTACTTC. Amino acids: CASSLGLGVLYEQYF.

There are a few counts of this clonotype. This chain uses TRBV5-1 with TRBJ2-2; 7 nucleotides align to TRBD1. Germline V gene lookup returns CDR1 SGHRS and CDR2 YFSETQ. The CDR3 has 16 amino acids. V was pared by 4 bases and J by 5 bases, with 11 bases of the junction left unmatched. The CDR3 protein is CASSPTGPPLTGELFF. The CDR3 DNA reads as TGCGCCAGCAGCCCGACAGGGCCCCCCTTAACCGGGGAGCTGTTTTTT.

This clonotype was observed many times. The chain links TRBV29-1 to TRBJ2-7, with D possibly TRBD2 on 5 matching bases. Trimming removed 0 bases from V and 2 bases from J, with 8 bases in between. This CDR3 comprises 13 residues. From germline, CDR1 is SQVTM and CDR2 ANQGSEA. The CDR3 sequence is CSVEDPGAYEQYF. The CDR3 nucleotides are TGCAGCGTTGAAGATCCCGGGGCCTACGAGCAGTACTTC.

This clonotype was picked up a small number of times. The CDR3 nucleotides are TGCAGCGTTGAAGATCCGGCTAGCGGGACTCGATTGGAGCAGTTCTTC. Amino acids: CSVEDPASGTRLEQFF. The chain is built from TRBV29-1 and TRBJ2-1, with 9 bases aligning to TRBD2. This CDR3 is built from 16 residues. Trimming cost V 0 bases and J 10 bases; bases outside gene matches: 13. The germline CDR1 and CDR2 sequences are SQVTM and ANQGSEA.

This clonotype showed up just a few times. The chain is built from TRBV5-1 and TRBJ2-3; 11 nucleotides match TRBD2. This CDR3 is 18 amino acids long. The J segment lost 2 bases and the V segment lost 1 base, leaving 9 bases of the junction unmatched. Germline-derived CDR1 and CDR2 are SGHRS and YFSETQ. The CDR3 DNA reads TGCGCCAGCAGCTTGTTCTTCTCGACTAGCGGGAACACAGATACGCAGTATTTT. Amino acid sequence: CASSLFFSTSGNTDTQYF.

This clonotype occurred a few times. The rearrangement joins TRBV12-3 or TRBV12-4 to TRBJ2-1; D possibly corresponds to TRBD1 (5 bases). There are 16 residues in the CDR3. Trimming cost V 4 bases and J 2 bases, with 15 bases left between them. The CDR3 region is CASSSRLTGTYNEQFF. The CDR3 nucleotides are TGTGCCAGCAGTTCCCGCCTTACAGGTACCTACAATGAGCAGTTCTTC.

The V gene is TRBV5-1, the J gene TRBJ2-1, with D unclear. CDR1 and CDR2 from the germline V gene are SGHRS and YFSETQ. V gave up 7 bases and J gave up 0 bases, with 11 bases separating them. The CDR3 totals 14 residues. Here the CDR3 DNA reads TGCGCCAGCTCCCTCCAGACCTCCTACAATGAGCAGTTCTTC. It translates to CASSLQTSYNEQFF.

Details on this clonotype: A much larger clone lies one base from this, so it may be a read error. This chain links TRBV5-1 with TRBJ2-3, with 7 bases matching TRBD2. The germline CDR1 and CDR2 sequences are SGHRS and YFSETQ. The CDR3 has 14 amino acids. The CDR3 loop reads CAGSLGTSADTQYF. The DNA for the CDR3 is TGCGCCGGCAGCCTCGGAACTAGCGCAGATACGCAGTATTTT.

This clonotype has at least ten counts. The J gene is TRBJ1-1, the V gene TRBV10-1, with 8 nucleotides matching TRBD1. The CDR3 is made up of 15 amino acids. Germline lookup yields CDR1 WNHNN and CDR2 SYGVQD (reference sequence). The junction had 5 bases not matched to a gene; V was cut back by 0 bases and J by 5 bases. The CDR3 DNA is TGCGCCAGCAGTGAGTCCGGACAGGGAAGGACTGAAGCTTTCTTT. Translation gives CASSESGQGRTEAFF.